This T cell receptor (beta chain) came from a study of control samples from healthy donors and cancer patients. The assay was immunoSEQ multiplex PCR, and TCRdb's table has in-frame clones only and misses some. Of around 140,000 clones in the sample, about 90% were seen once. In germline, CDR1 is SEHNR, CDR2 FQNEAQ (reference sequence). There are 14 residues in the CDR3. The junction had 4 bases not matched to a gene; V was cut back by 4 bases and J by 3 bases. V usage is TRBV7-9 and J usage is TRBJ1-1, with 8 bases aligning to TRBD1. The origin of this receptor is a young man in good health. The source material was blood. The CDR3 spells CASSSLTGDTEAFF. CDR3 nucleotide sequence: TGTGCCAGCAGCTCCCTGACAGGGGACACTGAAGCTTTCTTT.